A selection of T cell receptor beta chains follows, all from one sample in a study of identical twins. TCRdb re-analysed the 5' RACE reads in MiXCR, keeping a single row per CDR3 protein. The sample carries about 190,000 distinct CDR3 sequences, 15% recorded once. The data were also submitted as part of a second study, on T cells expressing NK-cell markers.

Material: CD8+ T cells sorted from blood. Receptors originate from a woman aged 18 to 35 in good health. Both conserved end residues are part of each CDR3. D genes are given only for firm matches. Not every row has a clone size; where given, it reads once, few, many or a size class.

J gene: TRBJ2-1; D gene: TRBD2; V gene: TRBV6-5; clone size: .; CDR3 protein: CASSYSISGRGNEQFF; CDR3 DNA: TGTGCCAGCAGTTACTCGATTAGCGGGAGGGGCAATGAGCAGTTCTTC
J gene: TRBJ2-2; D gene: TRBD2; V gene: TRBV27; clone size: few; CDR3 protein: CASSPLGGEELFF; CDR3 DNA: TGTGCCAGCAGTCCCCTCGGGGGGGAGGAGCTGTTTTTT
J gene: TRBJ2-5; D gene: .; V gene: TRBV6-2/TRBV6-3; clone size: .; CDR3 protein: CASSYSIGGAETQYF; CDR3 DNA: TGTGCCAGCAGTTACTCGATCGGGGGAGCGGAGACCCAGTACTTC
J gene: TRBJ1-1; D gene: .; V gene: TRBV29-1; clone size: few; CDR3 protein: CSVYGMNTEAFF; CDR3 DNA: TGCAGCGTTTACGGCATGAACACTGAAGCTTTCTTT
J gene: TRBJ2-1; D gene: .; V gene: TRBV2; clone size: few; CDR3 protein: CASSATLEQFF; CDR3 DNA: TGTGCCAGCAGTGCAACGCTTGAGCAGTTCTTC
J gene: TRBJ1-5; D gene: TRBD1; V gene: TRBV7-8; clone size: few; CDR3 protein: CASSLAGRTGVGQPQHF; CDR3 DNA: TGTGCCAGCAGCTTAGCTGGTAGGACAGGGGTTGGTCAGCCCCAGCATTTT
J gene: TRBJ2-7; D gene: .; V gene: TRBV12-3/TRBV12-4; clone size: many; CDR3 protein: CASSFGAGSSYEQYF; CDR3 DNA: TGTGCCAGCAGTTTTGGCGCTGGCAGCTCCTACGAGCAGTACTTC
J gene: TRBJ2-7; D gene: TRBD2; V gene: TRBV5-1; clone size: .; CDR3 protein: CASSSGLGGDEQYF; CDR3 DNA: TGCGCCAGCAGCTCGGGACTAGGTGGCGACGAGCAGTACTTC
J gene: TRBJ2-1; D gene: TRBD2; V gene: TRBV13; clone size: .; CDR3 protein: CASSSLTGGGFYEQFF; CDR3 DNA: TGTGCCAGCAGCTCCCTGACTGGCGGGGGATTTTATGAGCAGTTCTTC
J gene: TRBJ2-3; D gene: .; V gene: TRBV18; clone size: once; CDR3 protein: CASSPPLRSGSDTQYF; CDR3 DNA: TGTGCCAGCTCACCACCTCTTAGAAGCGGGTCAGATACGCAGTATTTT
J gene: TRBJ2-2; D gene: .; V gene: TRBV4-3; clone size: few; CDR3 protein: CASSHFLAVDGELFF; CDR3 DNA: TGCGCCAGCAGCCATTTCCTGGCTGTCGACGGGGAGCTGTTTTTT
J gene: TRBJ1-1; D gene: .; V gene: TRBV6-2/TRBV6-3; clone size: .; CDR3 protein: CASSYWPISTEAFF; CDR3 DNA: TGTGCCAGCAGTTACTGGCCAATAAGCACTGAAGCTTTCTTT
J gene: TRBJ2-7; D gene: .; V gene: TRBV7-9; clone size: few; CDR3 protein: CASSPGQSTYEQYF; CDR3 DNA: TGTGCCAGCAGCCCCGGACAGTCGACCTACGAGCAGTACTTC
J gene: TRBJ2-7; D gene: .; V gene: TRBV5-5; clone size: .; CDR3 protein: CASSPGINYEQYF; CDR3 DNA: TGTGCCAGCAGCCCCGGGATAAACTACGAGCAGTACTTC
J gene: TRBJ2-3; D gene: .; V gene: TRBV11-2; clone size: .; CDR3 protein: CASRQAGRVLDTQYF; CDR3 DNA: TGTGCCAGCAGGCAAGCCGGCAGGGTTCTAGATACGCAGTATTTT
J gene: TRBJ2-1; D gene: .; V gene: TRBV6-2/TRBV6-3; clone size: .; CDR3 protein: CASSYSFNEQFF; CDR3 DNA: TGTGCCAGCAGTTACAGTTTTAATGAGCAGTTCTTC
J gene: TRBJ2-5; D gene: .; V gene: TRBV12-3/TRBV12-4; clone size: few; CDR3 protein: CASKHIEETQYF; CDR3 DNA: TGTGCCAGCAAACACATCGAAGAGACCCAGTACTTC
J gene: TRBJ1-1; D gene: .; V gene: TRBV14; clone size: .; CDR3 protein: CASSITRNTEAFF; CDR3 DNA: TGTGCCAGCAGCATTACACGGAACACTGAAGCTTTCTTT
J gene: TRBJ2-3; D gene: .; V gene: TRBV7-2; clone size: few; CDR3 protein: CASSLGQFSTDTQYF; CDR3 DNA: TGTGCCAGCAGCTTAGGACAGTTTAGCACAGATACGCAGTATTTT
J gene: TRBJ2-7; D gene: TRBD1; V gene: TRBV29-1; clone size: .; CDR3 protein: CSVGPGQAPYEQYF; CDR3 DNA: TGCAGCGTGGGCCCGGGACAGGCACCCTACGAGCAGTACTTC
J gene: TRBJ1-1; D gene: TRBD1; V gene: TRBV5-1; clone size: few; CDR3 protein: CASAQGTVNTEAFF; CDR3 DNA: TGCGCCAGCGCACAGGGGACAGTGAACACTGAAGCTTTCTTT
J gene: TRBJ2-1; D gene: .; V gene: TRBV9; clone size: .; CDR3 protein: CASSVEVLASYNEQFF; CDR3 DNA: TGTGCCAGCAGCGTAGAGGTTCTGGCCTCCTACAATGAGCAGTTCTTC
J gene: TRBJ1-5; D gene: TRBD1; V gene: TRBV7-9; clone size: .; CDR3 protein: CASSLGGGAVGQPQHF; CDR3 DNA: TGTGCCAGCAGCTTAGGAGGGGGCGCGGTGGGTCAGCCCCAGCATTTT
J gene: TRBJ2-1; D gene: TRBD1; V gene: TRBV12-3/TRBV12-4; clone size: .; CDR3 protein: CASSPQGNSYNEQFF; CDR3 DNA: TGTGCCAGCAGCCCACAGGGGAACTCCTACAATGAGCAGTTCTTC
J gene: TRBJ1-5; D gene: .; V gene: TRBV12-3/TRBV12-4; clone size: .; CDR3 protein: CASSFVGQPQHF; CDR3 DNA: TGTGCCAGCAGTTTTGTCGGTCAGCCCCAGCATTTT
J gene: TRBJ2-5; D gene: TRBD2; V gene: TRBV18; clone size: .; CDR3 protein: CASSLAGAAETQYF; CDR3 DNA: TGTGCCAGCTCACTAGCGGGAGCTGCGGAGACCCAGTACTTC
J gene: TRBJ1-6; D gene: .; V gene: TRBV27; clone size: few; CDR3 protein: CASRAGDYSPLHF; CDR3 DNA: TGTGCCAGCAGAGCGGGGGATTATTCACCCCTCCACTTT
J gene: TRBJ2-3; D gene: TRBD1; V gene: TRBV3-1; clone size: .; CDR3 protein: CASSHGMRTGSPDTQYF; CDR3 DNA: TGTGCCAGCAGCCATGGGATGAGGACAGGGAGTCCAGATACGCAGTATTTT
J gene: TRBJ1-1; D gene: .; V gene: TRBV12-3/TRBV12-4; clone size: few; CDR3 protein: CASTARGEGWPEAFF; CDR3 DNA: TGTGCCAGCACAGCTCGGGGGGAGGGATGGCCTGAAGCTTTCTTT
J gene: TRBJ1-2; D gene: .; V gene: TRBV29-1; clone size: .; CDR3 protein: CSVEDRDLHLDGYTF; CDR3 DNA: TGCAGCGTTGAAGATAGAGACCTGCATTTGGATGGCTACACCTTC
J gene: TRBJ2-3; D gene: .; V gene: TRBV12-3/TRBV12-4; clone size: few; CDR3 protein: CASSFEDTQYF; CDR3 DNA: TGTGCCAGCAGTTTCGAGGATACGCAGTATTTT
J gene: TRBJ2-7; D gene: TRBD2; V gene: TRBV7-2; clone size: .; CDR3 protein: CASSLAPLAEYYEQYF; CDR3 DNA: TGTGCCAGCAGCTTAGCCCCGCTAGCGGAGTACTACGAGCAGTACTTC
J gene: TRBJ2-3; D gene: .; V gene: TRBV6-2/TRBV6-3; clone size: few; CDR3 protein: CASSQTTRPTDTQYF; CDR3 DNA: TGTGCCAGCAGCCAAACGACCAGGCCTACAGATACGCAGTATTTT
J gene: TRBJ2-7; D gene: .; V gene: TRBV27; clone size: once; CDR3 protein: CASSLSDIYEQYF; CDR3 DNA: TGTGCCAGCAGTTTATCGGACATTTACGAGCAGTACTTC
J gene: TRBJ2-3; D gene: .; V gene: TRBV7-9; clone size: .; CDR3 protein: CASSRQWLQYF; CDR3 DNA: TGTGCCAGCAGTAGACAGTGGTTGCAGTATTTT
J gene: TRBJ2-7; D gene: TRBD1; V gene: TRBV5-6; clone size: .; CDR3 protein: CASSLYRGEQYF; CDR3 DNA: TGTGCCAGCAGCTTGTACAGGGGCGAGCAGTACTTC
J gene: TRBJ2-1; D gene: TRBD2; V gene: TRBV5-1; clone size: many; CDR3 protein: CASSLTGRGDEQFF; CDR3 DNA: TGCGCCAGCAGCTTAACGGGCCGGGGGGATGAGCAGTTCTTC
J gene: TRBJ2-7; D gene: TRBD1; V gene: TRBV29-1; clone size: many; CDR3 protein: CSATGGRDEQYF; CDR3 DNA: TGCAGCGCGACAGGGGGAAGGGACGAGCAGTACTTC
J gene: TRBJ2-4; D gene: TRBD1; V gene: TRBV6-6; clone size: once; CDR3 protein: CASSDMTGDIQYF; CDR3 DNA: TGTGCCAGCAGTGATATGACAGGGGACATTCAGTACTTC
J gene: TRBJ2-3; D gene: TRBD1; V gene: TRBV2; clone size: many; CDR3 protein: CASSETGGPRDTQYF; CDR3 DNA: TGTGCCAGCAGCGAGACAGGGGGGCCGCGGGATACGCAGTATTTT
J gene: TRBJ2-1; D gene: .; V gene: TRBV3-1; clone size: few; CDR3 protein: CASSQTGRGSNEQFF; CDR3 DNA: TGTGCCAGCAGCCAAACAGGAAGGGGCTCCAATGAGCAGTTCTTC
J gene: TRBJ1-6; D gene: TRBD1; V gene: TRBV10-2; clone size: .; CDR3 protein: CASGDRGGFAPAPLHF; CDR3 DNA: TGCGCCAGCGGCGACAGGGGAGGATTCGCTCCTGCACCCCTCCACTTT
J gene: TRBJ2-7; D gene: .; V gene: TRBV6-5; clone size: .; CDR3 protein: CASSWTGVNEQYF; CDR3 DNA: TGTGCCAGCAGTTGGACGGGGGTGAACGAGCAGTACTTC
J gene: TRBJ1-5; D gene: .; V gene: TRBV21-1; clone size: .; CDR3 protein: CASSNRRGSFGQPQHF; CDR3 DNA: TGTGCCAGCAGCAATCGCAGGGGGTCTTTTGGTCAGCCCCAGCATTTT
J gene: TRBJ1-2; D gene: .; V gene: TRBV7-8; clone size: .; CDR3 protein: CASSLAASYNYGYTF; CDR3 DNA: TGTGCCAGCAGCTTAGCTGCCAGTTATAACTATGGCTACACCTTC
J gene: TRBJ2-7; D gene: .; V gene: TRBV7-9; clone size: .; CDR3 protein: CASSLYENSYEQYF; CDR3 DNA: TGTGCCAGCAGCTTGTATGAGAACTCCTACGAGCAGTACTTC
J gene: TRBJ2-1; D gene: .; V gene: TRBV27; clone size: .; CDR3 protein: CASSTGLTSYNEQFF; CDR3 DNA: TGTGCCAGCAGTACCGGACTTACATCCTACAATGAGCAGTTCTTC
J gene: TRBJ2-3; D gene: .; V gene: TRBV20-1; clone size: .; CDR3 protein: CSAGDPERVDTQYF; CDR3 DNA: TGCAGTGCTGGGGACCCGGAGAGGGTAGATACGCAGTATTTT
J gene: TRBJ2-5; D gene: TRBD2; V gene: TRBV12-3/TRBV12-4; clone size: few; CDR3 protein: CASSFGTSGGAGQETQYF; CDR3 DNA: TGTGCCAGCAGTTTTGGTACTAGCGGGGGGGCCGGGCAAGAGACCCAGTACTTC
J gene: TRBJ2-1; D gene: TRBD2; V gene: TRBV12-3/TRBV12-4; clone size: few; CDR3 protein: CASSLGAGGPSGEQFF; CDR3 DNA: TGTGCCAGCAGTTTAGGAGCGGGAGGGCCGAGCGGTGAGCAGTTCTTC
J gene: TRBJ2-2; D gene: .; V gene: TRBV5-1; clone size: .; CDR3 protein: CASSLGSGRDTGELFF; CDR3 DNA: TGCGCCAGCAGCTTGGGTTCCGGAAGGGACACCGGGGAGCTGTTTTTT
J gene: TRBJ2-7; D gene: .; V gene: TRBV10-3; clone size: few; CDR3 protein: CATLSSYEQYF; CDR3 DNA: TGTGCCACCCTAAGCTCCTACGAGCAGTACTTC
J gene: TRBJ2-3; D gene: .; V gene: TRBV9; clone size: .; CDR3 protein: CASTGTSDTQYF; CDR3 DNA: TGTGCCAGTACTGGGACTTCAGATACGCAGTATTTT
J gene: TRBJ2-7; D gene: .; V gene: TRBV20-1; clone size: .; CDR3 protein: CSAGTGTSSSYEQYF; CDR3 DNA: TGCAGTGCTGGGACCGGGACTTCTAGCTCCTACGAGCAGTACTTC
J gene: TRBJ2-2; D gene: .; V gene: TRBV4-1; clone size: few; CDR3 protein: CASSRTPGAAGEGTGELFF; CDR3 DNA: TGCGCCAGCAGCCGAACCCCTGGGGCAGCCGGAGAGGGCACCGGGGAGCTGTTTTTT
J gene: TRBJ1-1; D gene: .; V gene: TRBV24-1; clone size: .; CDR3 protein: CATSGAEVNTEAFF; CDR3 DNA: TGTGCCACCAGTGGAGCGGAGGTGAACACTGAAGCTTTCTTT
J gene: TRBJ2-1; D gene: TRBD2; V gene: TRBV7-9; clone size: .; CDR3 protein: CASSPPSGDISYNEQFF; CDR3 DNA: TGTGCCAGCAGCCCTCCTAGCGGGGATATCTCCTACAATGAGCAGTTCTTC